Sequencing of this T cell receptor (beta chain) was carried out in a study of cytomegalovirus exposure and HLA in healthy donors. For the study at large: As released early, the data held some 85 million unique TCRs from HLA-typed donors.

Researchers ran the PCR with 60 Vbeta and 13 Jbeta primers. Clones were read by immunoSEQ multiplex PCR, and TCRdb kept only the in-frame ones, dropping some. The repertoire holds 240,000 or so clones, 82% seen once, with 5% to 6.5% in the top ten. Donors were nominally healthy when sampled, though unrecorded immune exposures were likely. The CDR3 contains 13 residues. The V gene's germline CDR1 is GTSNPN and CDR2 SVGIG (reference sequence). V shed 8 bases and J shed 2 bases, with 15 bases lying between them. General observations from the study: It was shown in a later analysis that HLA-associated TCR beta chains were more clonally expanded than other, equally common chains.

Worth noting for this clone: Its antigen remains unknown.

This chain joins TRBV30 and TRBJ1-2, with TRBD1 as a possible D gene (5 bases). This sequence was found in a woman aged 40 to 55 in good health and CMV-seropositive. Sequenced input: PBMCs. As DNA, the CDR3 is TGTGCCGGCTCTCACCGGGGGAACTATGGCTACACCTTC. This gives the protein CAGSHRGNYGYTF. The full variable domain, rest sourced from reference TRBV30 and TRBJ1-2, is SQTIHQWPATLVQPVGSPLSLECTVEGTSNPNLYWYRQAAGRGLQLLFYSVGIGQISSEVPQNLSASRPQDRQFILSSKKLLLSDSGFYLCAGSHRGNYGYTFGSGTRLTVV.